The 19 T cell receptor beta chains given below trace back to one sample, sequenced in a study of early T cells in non-severe SARS-CoV-2 infection. In TCRdb, the 5' RACE reads were re-called with MiXCR into one record per CDR3 protein. The data hold some 80,000 distinct CDR3 sequences, with roughly an eighth observed a single time. Sequenced material: whole blood. The receptors here all came from an adult who was a healthcare worker with PCR-confirmed SARS-CoV-2 infection or an uninfected control (not recorded which).

This clonotype occurred many times. The rearrangement links TRBV6-5 to TRBJ2-1, with 10 bases aligning to TRBD2. Germline CDR1 MNHEY, CDR2 SVGAGI. The CDR3 length is 16 residues. V shed 7 bases, J shed 0 bases, and the junction held 6 bases outside the gene matches. DNA of the CDR3: TGTGCCAGCAAGGGGCTAGCGGGGGTCTCCTACAATGAGCAGTTCTTC. It codes for CASKGLAGVSYNEQFF.

In this sample, this clonotype turned up many times. V gene TRBV11-2 combines with J gene TRBJ2-5, with D maybe TRBD2 (5 bases). The V and J ends lost 3 bases and 4 bases respectively, with 9 bases between them. The CDR3 has 13 residues. Germline CDR1 is SGHAT and CDR2 is FQNNGV. The CDR3 DNA is TGTGCCAGCAGCTTGGAACTAGGAGAGACCCAGTACTTC. This translates into CASSLELGETQYF.

This clonotype was counted only a few times. V is TRBV10-2 and J is TRBJ2-3, with 7 bases lining up with TRBD2. CDR1 and CDR2 (germline): WSHSY, SAAADI. The V gene end was trimmed by 7 bases and the J gene end by 2 bases; junction bases not matched to a gene: 9. The CDR3 extends over 15 amino acids. The CDR3 loop is CASKHWGTTTDTQYF. As DNA, the CDR3 is TGCGCCAGCAAACATTGGGGGACTACCACAGATACGCAGTATTTT.

This clonotype appeared many times. The DNA for the CDR3 is TGTGCCATCACACCGGGACTAGCGGGGCCCCGAAGCTCCTACAATGAGCAGTTCTTC. Encoded protein: CAITPGLAGPRSSYNEQFF. The chain links TRBV12-3 or TRBV12-4 to TRBJ2-1; 13 bases fit TRBD2. The CDR3 sequence is 19 residues long. V lost 10 bases and J lost 0; bases outside the gene matches: 15.

This clonotype was detected a few times. The V call is TRBV20-1, the J call TRBJ2-3; TRBD2 aligns across 7 bases. The CDR3 contains 16 residues. V trimming: 3 bases; J trimming: 2 bases; junction bases outside the gene matches: 11. CDR1 is DFQATT, CDR2 SNEGSKA, per germline (reference sequence). DNA of the CDR3: TGCAGTGCTAGCCCCTTTTTAGCGGGCTACACAGATACGCAGTATTTT. Translating it yields CSASPFLAGYTDTQYF.

Ten or more counts support this clonotype. The CDR3, as DNA: TGCAGCGTCGTGGACAGGGGGCGAGTAAACGAGCAGTACTTC. Amino acids: CSVVDRGRVNEQYF. This chain joins TRBV29-1 and TRBJ2-7; 11 bases are shared with TRBD1. The V gene's germline CDR1 is SQVTM and CDR2 ANQGSEA. There are 14 residues in the CDR3. With 6 bases clipped from V and 5 bases from J, the junction kept 9 bases outside the gene matches.

This chain uses TRBV5-4 with TRBJ1-1; D not resolved. Germline V gives CDR1 SGHNT, CDR2 YYREEE (reference sequence). Trimming cost V 4 bases and J 1 base, with 20 bases left between them. This CDR3 comprises 17 residues. Written as DNA, the CDR3 is TGTGCCAGCAGCCCCCCCGCCGGTCCGACAAGGAACACTGAAGCTTTCTTT. It codes for CASSPPAGPTRNTEAFF.

This clonotype has only a few counts. The V and J genes are TRBV11-2 and TRBJ2-7; TRBD2 might be the D (7 bases). V lost 2 bases to trimming and J lost 2 bases, with 10 bases between them. Germline values: CDR1 SGHAT, CDR2 FQNNGV. This CDR3 contains 14 residues. CDR3 protein: CASSLSGGPYEQYF. The CDR3 coding sequence is TGTGCCAGCAGCTTATCCGGGGGGCCCTACGAGCAGTACTTC.

CDR3: CASSFGGLDNQPQHF. In DNA, the CDR3 is TGTGCCAGCAGTTTCGGAGGACTGGACAATCAGCCCCAGCATTTT. This chain uses TRBV27 with TRBJ1-5; D uncertain. Per the germline V gene, CDR1 is MNHEY and CDR2 is SMNVEV (reference sequence). The V end lost 3 bases, the J end lost 3 bases, and 12 bases lay between the germline ends. The CDR3 sequence is 15 residues long.

V usage is TRBV20-1 and J usage is TRBJ1-1, with 11 bases aligning to TRBD1. The CDR3 extends over 14 amino acids. Per germline, CDR1 DFQATT and CDR2 SNEGSKA (reference sequence). With V trimmed by 1 base and J by 8 bases, 6 bases remained unmatched. CDR3 nucleotide sequence: TGCAGTGCTAGAGTTGTGAGGGACAGGGGGGAAGCTTTCTTT. Amino acids: CSARVVRDRGEAFF.

This clonotype was seen many times. One end of the junction is discordant with germline, which a read error may explain. The chain carries TRBV28 and TRBJ1-3, with 8 nucleotides matching TRBD1. Germline loops: CDR1 MDHEN, CDR2 SYDVKM. This CDR3 spans 17 amino acids. Written as DNA, the CDR3 is TGTGCCAGCAGTTTAGTCCAGGGGGCTAGCTCTGAAAACACCATATATTTT. Translated: CASSLVQGASSENTIYF.

This clonotype was counted at least ten times. The chain is built from TRBV3-1 and TRBJ2-1; TRBD2 agrees at 7 bases. J lost 3 bases, V lost 0 bases, and 8 bases had no gene match. CDR3 length: 17 residues. CDR1 is LGHDT, CDR2 YNNKEL, per germline (reference sequence). The CDR3 protein is CASSQDRAAGSYNEQFF. DNA for the CDR3: TGTGCCAGCAGCCAAGATCGTGCAGCGGGGAGCTACAATGAGCAGTTCTTC.

This clonotype occurred many times. V gene TRBV6-2 or TRBV6-3 combines with J gene TRBJ1-5; maybe TRBD1 (6 bases). CDR3 length: 16 residues. V lost 0 bases and J 7 bases, leaving 16 bases between the germline ends. CDR1 is MNHEY, CDR2 SVGEGT, per germline. CDR3 sequence: CASSYSTFRGEQPQHF. Here the CDR3 DNA reads TGTGCCAGCAGTTACTCGACGTTCAGGGGCGAGCAGCCCCAGCATTTT.

In the case of this clonotype: A much larger clone differs by one base, so this may be a read error. The J gene is TRBJ2-7, the V gene TRBV5-1; TRBD1 agrees at 7 bases. The V gene's germline CDR1 is SGHRS and CDR2 YFSETQ. The CDR3 sequence is 15 residues long. CDR3 amino acids: CACSLGTALSYEQYF. Here the CDR3 DNA reads TGCGCCTGCAGCTTGGGGACAGCCCTCTCCTACGAGCAGTACTTC.

This clonotype was counted a few times. The V call is TRBV11-3, the J call TRBJ1-1, with D perhaps matching TRBD1 (6 bases). The germline V gene has CDR1 SGHNT and CDR2 YENEEA. The CDR3 consists of 9 residues. The CDR3 is CAGGTEAFF. CDR3 sequence (DNA): TGTGCAGGGGGGACTGAAGCTTTCTTT.

This clonotype was picked up many times. This chain uses TRBV6-5 with TRBJ2-3, with D perhaps matching TRBD1 or TRBD2 (6 bases each). There are 14 residues in the CDR3. In germline, CDR1 is MNHEY, CDR2 SVGAGI. Deletions cut 5 bases from V and 0 bases from J, with 9 bases between. The CDR3 region has the DNA TGTGCCAGCAGTCGCGGGACAAGCACAGATACGCAGTATTTT. Protein sequence: CASSRGTSTDTQYF.

The rearrangement links TRBV12-3 or TRBV12-4 to TRBJ1-5; 9 nucleotides line up with TRBD1. V was pared by 6 bases and J by 6 bases, with 9 bases of the junction left unmatched. The CDR3 is made up of 15 amino acids. The CDR3 DNA reads as TGTGCCAGCAGCAATGACAGGGGGTATCCTCAGCCCCAGCATTTT. Amino acid sequence: CASSNDRGYPQPQHF.

This clonotype was counted at least ten times. The V gene is TRBV12-3 or TRBV12-4, the J gene TRBJ2-3, with TRBD2 matching over 8 bases. V lost 2 bases and J lost 0; bases outside the gene matches: 4. The CDR3 loop spans 16 amino acids. As DNA, the CDR3 is TGTGCCAGCAGTTTATGGGGCGGGGGGAGCACAGATACGCAGTATTTT. It yields the protein CASSLWGGGSTDTQYF.

The CDR3 is CASSLPDSREQFF. In DNA, the CDR3 is TGTGCCAGCAGCCTTCCGGACAGCAGGGAGCAGTTCTTC. The V and J genes are TRBV7-6 and TRBJ2-1, with TRBD1 as a possible D gene (6 bases). The CDR3 spans 13 residues. V lost 5 bases, J lost 10 bases, and 15 bases lay in between. Germline V gene data show CDR1 as SGHVS and CDR2 as FNYEAQ.